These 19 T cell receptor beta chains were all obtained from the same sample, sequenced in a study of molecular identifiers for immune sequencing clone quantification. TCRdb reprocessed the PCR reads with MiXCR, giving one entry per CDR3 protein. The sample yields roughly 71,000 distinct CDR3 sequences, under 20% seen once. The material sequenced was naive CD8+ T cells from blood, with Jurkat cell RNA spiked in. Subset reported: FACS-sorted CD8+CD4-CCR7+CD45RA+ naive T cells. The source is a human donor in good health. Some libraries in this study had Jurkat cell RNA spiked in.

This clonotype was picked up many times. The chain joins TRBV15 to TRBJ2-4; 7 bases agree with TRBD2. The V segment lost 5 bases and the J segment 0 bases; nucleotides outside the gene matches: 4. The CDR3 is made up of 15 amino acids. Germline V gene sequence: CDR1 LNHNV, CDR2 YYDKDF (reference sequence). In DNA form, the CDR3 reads TGTGCCACCAGCCCCAGCGGGAAAGCCAAAAACATTCAGTACTTC. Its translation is CATSPSGKAKNIQYF.

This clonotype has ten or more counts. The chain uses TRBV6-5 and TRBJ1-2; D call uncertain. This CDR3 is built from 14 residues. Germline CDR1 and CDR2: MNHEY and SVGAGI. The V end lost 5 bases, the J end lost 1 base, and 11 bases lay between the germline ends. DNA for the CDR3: TGTGCCAGCAGTAACCCTGACAATAACTATGGCTACACCTTC. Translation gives CASSNPDNNYGYTF.

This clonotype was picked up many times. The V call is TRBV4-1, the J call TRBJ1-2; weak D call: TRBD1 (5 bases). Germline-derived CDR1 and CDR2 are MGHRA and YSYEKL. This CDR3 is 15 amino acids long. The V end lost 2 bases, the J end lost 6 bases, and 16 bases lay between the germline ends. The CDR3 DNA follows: TGCGCCAGCAGCCAACCCCCGCAGGGAGAAAATGGCTACACCTTC. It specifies CASSQPPQGENGYTF.

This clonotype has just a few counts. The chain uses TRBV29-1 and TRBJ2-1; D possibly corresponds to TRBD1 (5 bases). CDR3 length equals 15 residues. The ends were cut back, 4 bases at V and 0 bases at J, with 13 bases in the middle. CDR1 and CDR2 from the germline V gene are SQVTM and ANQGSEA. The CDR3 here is CSVVLRQGSYNEQFF. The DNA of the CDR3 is TGCAGCGTTGTCTTGAGGCAGGGCTCCTACAATGAGCAGTTCTTC.

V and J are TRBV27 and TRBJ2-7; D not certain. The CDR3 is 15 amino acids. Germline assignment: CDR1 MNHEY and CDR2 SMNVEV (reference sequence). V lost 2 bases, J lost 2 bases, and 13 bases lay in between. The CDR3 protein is CASSLVAGPPYEQYF. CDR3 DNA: TGTGCCAGCAGTTTAGTGGCAGGACCACCCTACGAGCAGTACTTC.

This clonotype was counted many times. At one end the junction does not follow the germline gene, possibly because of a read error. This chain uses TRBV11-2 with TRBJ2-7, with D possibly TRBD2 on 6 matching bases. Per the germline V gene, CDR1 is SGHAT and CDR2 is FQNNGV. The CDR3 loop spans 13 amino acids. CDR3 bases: TGTGCCAGCAGCCACGGCGGGGCCGAAGTCCCTAGGTTC. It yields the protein CASSHGGAEVPRF.

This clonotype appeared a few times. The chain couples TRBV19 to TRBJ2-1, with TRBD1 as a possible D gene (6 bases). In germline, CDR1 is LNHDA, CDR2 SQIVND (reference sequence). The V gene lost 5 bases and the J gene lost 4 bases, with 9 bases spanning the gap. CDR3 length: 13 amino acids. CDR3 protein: CASSWGPYNEQFF. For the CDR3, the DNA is TGTGCCAGTAGTTGGGGGCCTTACAATGAGCAGTTCTTC.

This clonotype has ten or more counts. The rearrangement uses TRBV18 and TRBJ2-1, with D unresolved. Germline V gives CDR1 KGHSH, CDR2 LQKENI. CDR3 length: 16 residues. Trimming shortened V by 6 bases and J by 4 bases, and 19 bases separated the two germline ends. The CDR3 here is CASSPTARSLYNEQFF. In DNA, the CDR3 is TGTGCCAGCTCTCCAACAGCTAGGTCTTTATACAATGAGCAGTTCTTC. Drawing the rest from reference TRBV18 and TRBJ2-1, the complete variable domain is NAGVMQNPRHLVRRRGQEARLRCSPMKGHSHVYWYRQLPEEGLKFMVYLQKENIIDESGMPKERFSAEFPKEGPSILRIQQVVRGDSAAYFCASSPTARSLYNEQFFGPGTRLTVL.

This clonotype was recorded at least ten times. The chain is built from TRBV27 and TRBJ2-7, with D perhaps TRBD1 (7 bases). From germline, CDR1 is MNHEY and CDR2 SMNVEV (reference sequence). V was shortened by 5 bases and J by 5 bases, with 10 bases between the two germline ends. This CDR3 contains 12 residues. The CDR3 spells CASSQGGHEQYF. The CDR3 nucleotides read TGTGCCAGCAGTCAGGGGGGCCACGAGCAGTACTTC.

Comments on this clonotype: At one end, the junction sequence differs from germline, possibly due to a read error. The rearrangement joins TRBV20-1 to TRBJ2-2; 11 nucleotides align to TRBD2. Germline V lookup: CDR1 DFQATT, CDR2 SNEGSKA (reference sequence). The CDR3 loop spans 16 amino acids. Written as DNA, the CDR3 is TGCAGTGCTCCGGTAGCGGGAGGGCGATACACCGGGGAGCCGTTTTTT. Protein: CSAPVAGGRYTGEPFF.

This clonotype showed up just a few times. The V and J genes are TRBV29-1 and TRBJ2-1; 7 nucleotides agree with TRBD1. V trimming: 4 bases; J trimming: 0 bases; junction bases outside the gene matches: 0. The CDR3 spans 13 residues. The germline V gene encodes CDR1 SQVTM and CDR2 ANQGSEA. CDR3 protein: CSVAGGSYNEQFF. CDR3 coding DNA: TGCAGCGTTGCAGGGGGCTCCTACAATGAGCAGTTCTTC.

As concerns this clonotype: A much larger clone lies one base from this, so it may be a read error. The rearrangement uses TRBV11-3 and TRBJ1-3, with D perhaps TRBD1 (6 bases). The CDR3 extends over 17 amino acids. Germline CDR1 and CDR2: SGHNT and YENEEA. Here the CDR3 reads CASSLGFSGASGNTMYF. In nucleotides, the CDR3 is TGTGCCAGCAGCTTAGGATTCTCAGGGGCCTCTGGAAACACCATGTATTTT.

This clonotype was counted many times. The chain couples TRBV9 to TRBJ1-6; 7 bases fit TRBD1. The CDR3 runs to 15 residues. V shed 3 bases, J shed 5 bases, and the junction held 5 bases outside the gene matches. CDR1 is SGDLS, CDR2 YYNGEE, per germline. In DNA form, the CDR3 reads TGTGCCAGCAGCGGAGGGACAGAACATAATTCACCCCTCCACTTT. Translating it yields CASSGGTEHNSPLHF.

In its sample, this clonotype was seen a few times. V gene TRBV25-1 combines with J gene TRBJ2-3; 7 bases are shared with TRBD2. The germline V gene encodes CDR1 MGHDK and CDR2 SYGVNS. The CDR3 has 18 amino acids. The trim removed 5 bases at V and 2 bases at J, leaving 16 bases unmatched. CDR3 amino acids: CASSRTETSHSYTDTQYF. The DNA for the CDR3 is TGTGCCAGCAGTCGGACCGAGACTAGCCACTCCTACACAGATACGCAGTATTTT. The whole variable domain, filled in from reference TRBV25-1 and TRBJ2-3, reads EADIYQTPRYLVIGTGKKITLECSQTMGHDKMYWYQQDPGMELHLIHYSYGVNSTEKGDLSSESTVSRIRTEHFPLTLESARPSHTSQYLCASSRTETSHSYTDTQYFGPGTRLTVL.

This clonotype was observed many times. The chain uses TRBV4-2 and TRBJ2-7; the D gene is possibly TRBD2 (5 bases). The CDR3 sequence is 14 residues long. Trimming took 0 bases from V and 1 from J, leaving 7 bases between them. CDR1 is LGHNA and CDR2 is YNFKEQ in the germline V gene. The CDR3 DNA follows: TGTGCCAGCAGCCAAGAAACTAGATCCTACGAGCAGTACTTC. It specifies CASSQETRSYEQYF.

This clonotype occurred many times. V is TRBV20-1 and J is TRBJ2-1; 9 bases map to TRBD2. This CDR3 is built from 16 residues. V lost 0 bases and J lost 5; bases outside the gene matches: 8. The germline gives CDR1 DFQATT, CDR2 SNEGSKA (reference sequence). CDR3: CSARDPWTSANNEQFF. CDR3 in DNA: TGCAGTGCTAGAGATCCTTGGACTAGCGCCAACAATGAGCAGTTCTTC.

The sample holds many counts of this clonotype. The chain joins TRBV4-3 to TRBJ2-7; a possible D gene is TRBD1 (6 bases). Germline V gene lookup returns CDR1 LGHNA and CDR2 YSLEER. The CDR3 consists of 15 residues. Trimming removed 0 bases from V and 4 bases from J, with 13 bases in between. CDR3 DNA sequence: TGCGCCAGCAGCCAAGATGCACAGGGCGCTTACGAGCAGTACTTC. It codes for CASSQDAQGAYEQYF.

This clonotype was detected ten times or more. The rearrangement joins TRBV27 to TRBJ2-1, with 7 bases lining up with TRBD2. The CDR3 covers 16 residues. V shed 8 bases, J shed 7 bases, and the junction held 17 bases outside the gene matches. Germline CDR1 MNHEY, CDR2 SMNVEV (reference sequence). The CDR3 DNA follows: TGTGCCAGCGGACGACATCGGCGGGAGTTCTTGAATGAGCAGTTCTTC. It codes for CASGRHRREFLNEQFF.

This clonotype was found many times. The CDR3: CASSHRDGSNQPQHF. The CDR3 DNA is TGTGCCAGCAGTCACAGGGACGGCAGCAATCAGCCCCAGCATTTT. The chain recombines TRBV7-8 with TRBJ1-5; D possibly corresponds to TRBD1 (6 bases). This CDR3 contains 15 residues. The V gene lost 6 bases and the J gene lost 1 base, with 13 bases spanning the gap. CDR1 and CDR2 from the germline V gene are SGHVS and FQNEAQ. Full variable domain (missing parts from reference TRBV7-8 and TRBJ1-5): GAGVSQSPRYKVAKRGQDVALRCDPISGHVSLFWYQQALGQGPEFLTYFQNEAQLDKSGLPSDRFFAERPEGSVSTLKIQRTQQEDSAVYLCASSHRDGSNQPQHFGDGTRLSIL.